A selection of T cell receptor beta chains follows, all from one sample in a study of T cells after yellow fever vaccination. TCRdb recomputed calls from the 5' RACE reads with MiXCR, one row per CDR3 protein. The table lists about 400,000 distinct CDR3 sequences, approximately 6% of them singletons, with approximately 16% in the top ten. The source was PBMCs, collected 5 days after the yellow fever booster vaccination. The origin of the receptors is a man aged 25 to 40 who received the YFV17D yellow fever vaccine. The CDR3 runs from the conserved cysteine through the conserved F or W. The order of the fields is CDR3 DNA, CDR3 protein, clone size, V gene, D gene, J gene. D genes are given only for firm matches. Some rows have no size entry. The others give once, few or many, or a class for an expanded clone.

DNA: TGTGCCAGCAGACGGGAGTGGGTCCACTATGAGCAGTTCTTC; CDR3: CASRREWVHYEQFF; size: .; V: TRBV5-5; D: .; J: TRBJ2-1
DNA: TGTGCCAGCAGCCCGGGCCGGACGTCAGCCGCAGATACGCAGTATTTT; CDR3: CASSPGRTSAADTQYF; size: few; V: TRBV5-4; D: .; J: TRBJ2-3
DNA: TGCAGTGCCCAGCGGACTAGCGGGAGTGATGAGCAGTTCTTC; CDR3: CSAQRTSGSDEQFF; size: few; V: TRBV20-1; D: TRBD2; J: TRBJ2-1
DNA: TGCGCCAGCAGCTGGGGACAGTACTCCTACGAGCAGTACTTC; CDR3: CASSWGQYSYEQYF; size: .; V: TRBV5-1; D: TRBD1; J: TRBJ2-7
DNA: TGCAGTGCTCTGGGCCGGAACACTGAAGCTTTCTTT; CDR3: CSALGRNTEAFF; size: .; V: TRBV20-1; D: .; J: TRBJ1-1
DNA: TGTGCTAGCAGCAGAGGACTAGTAGGGCAAGAGACCCAGTACTTC; CDR3: CASSRGLVGQETQYF; size: few; V: TRBV7-7; D: TRBD2; J: TRBJ2-5
DNA: TGCGCCAGCAGAACGGGACTCGCGTACGAGCAGTACTTC; CDR3: CASRTGLAYEQYF; size: .; V: TRBV5-1; D: .; J: TRBJ2-7
DNA: TGTGCCAGCAGTCCCACTAGCGGGAGGATATCATCCGGGGAGCTGTTTTTT; CDR3: CASSPTSGRISSGELFF; size: few; V: TRBV12-3/TRBV12-4; D: TRBD2; J: TRBJ2-2
DNA: TGCGCCAGCAGCCCCAGCCCTGGCGGGGGCACAGATACGCAGTATTTT; CDR3: CASSPSPGGGTDTQYF; size: many; V: TRBV5-1; D: .; J: TRBJ2-3
DNA: TGCAGCGTTGGTGGGGACGCGGCCTACGAGCAGTACTTC; CDR3: CSVGGDAAYEQYF; size: few; V: TRBV29-1; D: .; J: TRBJ2-7
DNA: TGTGCCAGCAGCTTGGTACAGCTGGGGAATGAGCAGTTCTTC; CDR3: CASSLVQLGNEQFF; size: few; V: TRBV5-4; D: .; J: TRBJ2-1
DNA: TGCAGCGTTGCGGCGGAGTCCTTCACAGATACGCAGTATTTT; CDR3: CSVAAESFTDTQYF; size: many; V: TRBV29-1; D: .; J: TRBJ2-3
DNA: TGCGCCAGCAGCTTGGGTGCTAGCGGGAGGGATGAGCAGTTCTTC; CDR3: CASSLGASGRDEQFF; size: many; V: TRBV5-1; D: TRBD2; J: TRBJ2-1
DNA: TGTGCCAGCAGCCCTGCCGGGGGAAAAACAGATACGCAGTATTTT; CDR3: CASSPAGGKTDTQYF; size: many; V: TRBV7-3; D: .; J: TRBJ2-3
DNA: TGTGCCAGCAAGGACGATAGCAATCAGCCCCAGCATTTT; CDR3: CASKDDSNQPQHF; size: .; V: TRBV7-2; D: .; J: TRBJ1-5
DNA: TGTGCCAGCAGTTACGGGTCCGGTCTGCGAAGCTCCTACGAGCAGTACTTC; CDR3: CASSYGSGLRSSYEQYF; size: .; V: TRBV6-5; D: .; J: TRBJ2-7
DNA: TGTGCCACCAGCAGAGATCTCGGGGAACAAGAGACCCAGTACTTC; CDR3: CATSRDLGEQETQYF; size: few; V: TRBV15; D: .; J: TRBJ2-5
DNA: TGTGCCACCAGCAGCCCAGGGATCCGTCAGGAGTTCTTC; CDR3: CATSSPGIRQEFF; size: many; V: TRBV15; D: .; J: TRBJ2-1
DNA: TGCGCCAGCAGCCAGGGGTTGAACACTGAAGCTTTCTTT; CDR3: CASSQGLNTEAFF; size: many; V: TRBV5-1; D: .; J: TRBJ1-1
DNA: TGCAGTGCTAGCGGGCAGGGACAGGGCCTAGGGCACCAAGAGACCCAGTACTTC; CDR3: CSASGQGQGLGHQETQYF; size: many; V: TRBV20-1; D: TRBD1; J: TRBJ2-5
DNA: TGTGCCAGCAGCTTAGCGGTGCAGGGGAGGAAGGACACCATATATTTT; CDR3: CASSLAVQGRKDTIYF; size: .; V: TRBV7-2; D: .; J: TRBJ1-3
DNA: TGTGCCAGCAGCTCCCGGTGGGGAAATGGTTACGAGCAGTACTTC; CDR3: CASSSRWGNGYEQYF; size: many; V: TRBV7-8; D: .; J: TRBJ2-7
DNA: TGTGCCACTATCCACCCACCGGACGAGCAGTACTTC; CDR3: CATIHPPDEQYF; size: many; V: TRBV27; D: .; J: TRBJ2-7
DNA: TGTGCCAGCTGGGAAAGCGGGAGCCACTGGGGTGAGCAGTTCTTC; CDR3: CASWESGSHWGEQFF; size: many; V: TRBV7-9; D: TRBD2; J: TRBJ2-1
DNA: TGTGCCAGCAGCTCGGGGACAGGATTCGGAGAGACCCAGTACTTC; CDR3: CASSSGTGFGETQYF; size: .; V: TRBV7-3; D: TRBD1; J: TRBJ2-5
DNA: TGTGCCAGCAGTTTCCCCTGGCAAAACATTCAGTACTTC; CDR3: CASSFPWQNIQYF; size: many; V: TRBV28; D: .; J: TRBJ2-4
DNA: TGCAGTGCTAGAGATAGACTAGCGGGAGCCCGAGAGCAGTACTTC; CDR3: CSARDRLAGAREQYF; size: few; V: TRBV20-1; D: TRBD2; J: TRBJ2-7
DNA: TGTGCCAGCGGACTAGCCCGCGAGCAGTACTTC; CDR3: CASGLAREQYF; size: .; V: TRBV28; D: TRBD2; J: TRBJ2-7
DNA: TGTGCCAGCTCACCTCTCATCACTCCTGCACAAGAGACCCAGTACTTC; CDR3: CASSPLITPAQETQYF; size: many; V: TRBV18; D: .; J: TRBJ2-5
DNA: TGCAGTGCTAGAGGCACTCGCGAGCAGTACTTC; CDR3: CSARGTREQYF; size: many; V: TRBV20-1; D: .; J: TRBJ2-7
DNA: TGTGCCAGCAGTGAAGGGGATAACTATGGCTACACCTTC; CDR3: CASSEGDNYGYTF; size: few; V: TRBV12-3/TRBV12-4; D: .; J: TRBJ1-2
DNA: TGCGCCAGCAGCTGGAGAGGGGACCCCACAGATACGCAGTATTTT; CDR3: CASSWRGDPTDTQYF; size: many; V: TRBV5-1; D: .; J: TRBJ2-3
DNA: TGTGCCAGCAGCCACTTACTAGGGACTAGCGGGATCAATGAGCAGTTCTTC; CDR3: CASSHLLGTSGINEQFF; size: few; V: TRBV14; D: TRBD2; J: TRBJ2-1
DNA: TGTGCCAGCAGCTTATCAGGGTCCAGCGAGCAGTACTTC; CDR3: CASSLSGSSEQYF; size: few; V: TRBV12-3/TRBV12-4; D: .; J: TRBJ2-7
DNA: TGCGCCAGCAGCTTACGAGCGGGAGGGATATCCTACAATGAGCAGTTCTTC; CDR3: CASSLRAGGISYNEQFF; size: many; V: TRBV5-1; D: TRBD2; J: TRBJ2-1
DNA: TGCGCCAGCAAAGCATTAAGCGGGGAGCTGTTTTTT; CDR3: CASKALSGELFF; size: .; V: TRBV23-1; D: .; J: TRBJ2-2
DNA: TGCAGTGCCCCGGGCGAGACTAGCGGGAGTTACGAGCAGTACTTC; CDR3: CSAPGETSGSYEQYF; size: .; V: TRBV20-1; D: TRBD2; J: TRBJ2-7
DNA: TGTGCCAGCAGCCGAACTAGCGGACCATACAATGAGCAGTTCTTC; CDR3: CASSRTSGPYNEQFF; size: few; V: TRBV11-2; D: TRBD2; J: TRBJ2-1
DNA: TGTGCCAGCAGCTTACGAACACCAAGGGGAGAAGAGACCCAGTACTTC; CDR3: CASSLRTPRGEETQYF; size: many; V: TRBV7-8; D: .; J: TRBJ2-5
DNA: TGCAGCGTCGGGGGGGGGGCCATGGAGACCCAGTACTTC; CDR3: CSVGGGAMETQYF; size: .; V: TRBV29-1; D: TRBD2; J: TRBJ2-5
DNA: TGCGCCAGCAGCTTGACTCTAGCGGGAGGGTTAATCAATACGCAGTATTTT; CDR3: CASSLTLAGGLINTQYF; size: few; V: TRBV5-1; D: TRBD2; J: TRBJ2-3
DNA: TGTGCCAGTAAGACTAGCGGGATTAATGAGCAGTTCTTC; CDR3: CASKTSGINEQFF; size: .; V: TRBV19; D: TRBD2; J: TRBJ2-1
DNA: TGTGCCAGCAGCTTGGAACCGCGAGGGGATTTAGGAGGCTACACCTTC; CDR3: CASSLEPRGDLGGYTF; size: few; V: TRBV5-4; D: .; J: TRBJ1-2
DNA: TGTGCCAGTAGTCTGGCCGACGCTAACTATGGCTACACCTTC; CDR3: CASSLADANYGYTF; size: few; V: TRBV19; D: .; J: TRBJ1-2
DNA: TGTGCCACCCTGCCTCGAGGGGAGGCCGTTTCGAAGCAGTACTTC; CDR3: CATLPRGEAVSKQYF; size: many; V: TRBV27; D: .; J: TRBJ2-7